This T cell receptor beta chain was sequenced for a study of OX40 agonist ivuxolimab in advanced cancers. This clone was counted a few times. The antigen is undetermined. Per the germline V gene, CDR1 is SGHRS and CDR2 is YFSETQ. V lost 0 bases and J lost 3, with 19 bases in between. This CDR3 comprises 18 residues. Clones were read by immunoSEQ multiplex PCR, and TCRdb kept only the in-frame ones, dropping some. The repertoire holds 70,000 or so clones, with about nine tenths as singletons. Findings of the study overall: Dosing at 0.1 to 3.0 mg/kg was accompanied by clonal expansion of CD4+ and CD8+ blood T cells by week 6. Certain nonresponders likewise exhibited a low normalized T-cell clonal expansion.

Material: CD4+ or CD8+ T cells sorted from blood, obtained in a trial of the OX40 agonist ivuxolimab. The sequence derives from an adult with an advanced solid tumor such as melanoma, head and neck, liver or kidney cancer. The rearrangement links TRBV5-1 to TRBJ1-3; D is uncertain. CDR3 region: CASSLDSGPGLGGNTIYF. CDR3 sequence (DNA): TGCGCCAGCAGCTTGGACTCCGGACCGGGGTTGGGTGGAAACACCATATATTTT.